The 24 T cell receptor beta chains given below trace back to one sample, sequenced in a study of T cells after yellow fever vaccination. TCRdb fed the 5' RACE reads into MiXCR, producing one record per CDR3 protein. The sample records approximately 11,000 distinct CDR3 sequences, under 5.5% being singletons. This specimen was PBMCs, either bulk or a sorted T-cell subset (CD4+, CD8+, memory, or dextramer-sorted; not recorded which), taken approximately 15 days after the first yellow fever vaccination. Source of these receptors: a man aged 18 to 35 who received the YFV17D yellow fever vaccine.

This clonotype was seen repeatedly, ten times or more. This chain joins TRBV4-3 and TRBJ2-7; maybe TRBD2 (6 bases). This CDR3 has 15 amino acids. Germline CDR1 reads LGHNA; CDR2 reads YSLEER. V was shortened by 4 bases and J by 0 bases, with 13 bases between the two germline ends. In nucleotides, the CDR3 is TGCGCCAGCAGCCTCCGGGACTTGAGCTCCTACGAGCAGTACTTC. This gives the protein CASSLRDLSSYEQYF.

This clonotype came up a few times. This clone may be a read error of a much larger clone one base away. V usage is TRBV20-1 and J usage is TRBJ1-2; the match to TRBD1 covers 8 bases. Per the germline V gene, CDR1 is DFQATT and CDR2 is SNEGSKA (reference sequence). This CDR3 comprises 16 residues. CDR3 protein: CCARDHRWDRTYGYTF. CDR3 in DNA: TGCTGTGCTAGAGACCATCGGTGGGACAGGACGTATGGCTACACCTTC.

About this clonotype itself: A junction boundary mismatches the germline segment, possibly from a read error. The chain has TRBV6-4 and TRBJ2-5; 9 nucleotides line up with TRBD2. The germline CDR1 and CDR2 sequences are MRHNA and SNTAGT. The CDR3 has 19 residues. CDR3 DNA: TGTGCCTGCAGTTTAGCCCTGAGAGGGCTAGCGGGGACCCAAGAGACCCAGTACTTC. Translating it yields CACSLALRGLAGTQETQYF.

This clonotype was recorded at least ten times. This chain uses TRBV5-1 with TRBJ2-5, with 8 positions matching TRBD1. V was pared by 10 bases and J by 5 bases, with 10 bases of the junction left unmatched. This CDR3 has 13 residues. Germline V gene sequence: CDR1 SGHRS, CDR2 YFSETQ. This chain's CDR3 is CAGSQQGGETQYF. The CDR3, as DNA: TGCGCCGGATCCCAACAGGGGGGCGAGACCCAGTACTTC.

This clonotype was observed at least ten times. CDR3 sequence (DNA): TGTGCCAGCAGTGGACCTACAGGGGGTGGGGGTGGCTACACCTTC. This encodes CASSGPTGGGGGYTF. The chain carries TRBV6-1 and TRBJ1-2, with 8 bases fitting TRBD1. The CDR3 spans 15 residues. V lost 4 bases, J lost 7 bases, and 11 bases stayed unmatched. Germline V gene lookup returns CDR1 MNHNS and CDR2 SASEGT.

This clonotype was detected ten times or more. V is TRBV6-6 and J is TRBJ2-5; TRBD2 matches at 10 bases. The CDR3 totals 15 residues. The trim removed 2 bases at V and 5 bases at J, leaving 5 bases unmatched. CDR1 MNHNY and CDR2 SVGAGI come from the germline V gene (reference sequence). The CDR3 region is CASSYGAGGLETQYF. The CDR3 DNA is TGTGCCAGCAGTTACGGAGCGGGGGGGTTGGAGACCCAGTACTTC.

This clonotype was recorded many times. V is TRBV19 and J is TRBJ1-5; D is perhaps TRBD1 (5 bases). V lost 0 bases and J lost 1, with 13 bases in between. Germline V CDR1 and CDR2: LNHDA, SQIVND (reference sequence). The CDR3 has 17 amino acids. CDR3 loop: CASSIERGEGSNQPQHF. CDR3 DNA sequence: TGTGCCAGTAGTATAGAGCGGGGGGAGGGGAGCAATCAGCCCCAGCATTTT.

This clonotype was detected many times. V gene TRBV18 combines with J gene TRBJ2-2; 8 bases fit TRBD2. Germline CDR1 reads KGHSH; CDR2 reads LQKENI. The CDR3 runs 17 residues. V was pared by 3 bases and J by 0 bases, with 6 bases of the junction left unmatched. CDR3 bases: TGTGCCAGCTCACCCAATCGACTAGCGACGAACACCGGGGAGCTGTTTTTT. This sequence encodes CASSPNRLATNTGELFF.

By sample share, this clonotype is medium-sized. The chain uses TRBV20-1 and TRBJ2-2, with D perhaps matching TRBD1 (6 bases). Trimming cost V 3 bases and J 1 base, with 15 bases left between them. Germline CDR1 and CDR2: DFQATT and SNEGSKA (reference sequence). The CDR3 runs to 16 residues. CDR3 sequence (DNA): TGCAGTGCTAGCGATCAGGGGCGGGTGAACACCGGGGAGCTGTTTTTT. This translates into CSASDQGRVNTGELFF.

This clonotype is labeled medium-sized. The V and J genes are TRBV6-2 or TRBV6-3 and TRBJ2-5; TRBD1 agrees at 8 bases. Germline loops: CDR1 MNHEY, CDR2 SVGEGT. The junction had 9 bases not matched to a gene; V was cut back by 7 bases and J by 5 bases. The CDR3 loop spans 14 amino acids. CDR3 in DNA: TGTGCCAGCACCCTACAGGGGGTTTGGGAGACCCAGTACTTC. It codes for CASTLQGVWETQYF.

In this sample, this clonotype turned up many times. This chain links TRBV5-6 with TRBJ2-4; D remains ambiguous. Germline loops: CDR1 SGHDT, CDR2 YYEEEE. The CDR3 has 13 amino acids. The V and J ends lost 0 bases and 3 bases respectively, with 4 bases between them. CDR3 sequence (DNA): TGTGCCAGCAGCTTGGGGTACAAAAACATTCAGTACTTC. The encoded protein is CASSLGYKNIQYF.

This clonotype was counted between two and nine times. The chain has TRBV4-3 and TRBJ2-5; TRBD2 matches 12 bases. This CDR3 comprises 17 residues. Germline V gives CDR1 LGHNA, CDR2 YSLEER. J lost 5 bases, V lost 0 bases, and 7 bases had no gene match. The CDR3 sequence: CASSQDPSGGARETQYF. CDR3 in DNA: TGCGCCAGCAGCCAAGATCCTAGCGGGGGGGCCAGGGAGACCCAGTACTTC.

This clonotype was picked up many times. The chain uses TRBV4-3 and TRBJ2-1, with 10 bases identical to TRBD1. From germline, CDR1 is LGHNA and CDR2 YSLEER. The CDR3 sequence is 15 residues long. Losses at the gene ends were 0 bases for V and 8 bases for J; bases not matched to a gene: 4. CDR3 loop: CASSQEGQGWDEQFF. CDR3 DNA sequence: TGCGCCAGCAGCCAAGAGGGACAGGGGTGGGATGAGCAGTTCTTC.

This clonotype was recorded many times. The chain uses TRBV12-3 or TRBV12-4 and TRBJ1-1; D might be TRBD1 (6 bases). This CDR3 spans 15 amino acids. Trimming stripped 6 bases from V and 0 bases from J, with 14 bases between. Here the CDR3 DNA reads TGTGCCAGCAGACCGGGACATAACATGAACACTGAAGCTTTCTTT. Translating it yields CASRPGHNMNTEAFF.

This clonotype was observed many times. The chain couples TRBV30 to TRBJ1-2; D unclear. The V and J ends lost 4 bases and 7 bases respectively, with 13 bases between them. Germline V gene lookup returns CDR1 GTSNPN and CDR2 SVGIG (reference sequence). The CDR3 has 12 residues. CDR3: CAWKAGTGGYTF. DNA for the CDR3: TGTGCCTGGAAAGCTGGAACGGGTGGCTACACCTTC.

This clonotype has at least ten counts. V is TRBV19 and J is TRBJ2-1; 9 positions agree with TRBD2. Trimming at V came to 6 bases and at J to 11 bases, leaving 8 bases not matched to a gene. There are 13 residues in the CDR3. Germline-derived CDR1 and CDR2 are LNHDA and SQIVND (reference sequence). The CDR3 loop reads CASSLAGLSKQFF. The CDR3 nucleotides read TGTGCCAGTAGCCTAGCGGGACTCTCCAAGCAGTTCTTC.

Details on this clonotype: One base away lies a much larger clone, so this may be a sequencing read error. This chain joins TRBV7-2 and TRBJ2-5; TRBD1 might be the D (6 bases). The CDR3 spans 14 residues. Germline V gene data show CDR1 as SGHTA and CDR2 as FQGNSA. V lost 2 bases to trimming and J lost 5 bases, with 12 bases between them. As DNA, the CDR3 is TGTGCCAGCAGCTTAAACCAGGGACATGAGACCCAGTACTTC. Amino acid sequence: CASSLNQGHETQYF.

By sample share, this clonotype is medium-sized. This chain connects TRBV20-1 to TRBJ2-7; D ambiguous. This CDR3 has 13 amino acids. From germline, CDR1 is DFQATT and CDR2 SNEGSKA (reference sequence). With 1 base removed from V and 3 bases from J, the gap between germline ends came to 10 bases. DNA for the CDR3: TGCAGTGCTAGAGGCACCGACCGCTACGAGCAGTACTTC. This gives the protein CSARGTDRYEQYF.

This clonotype was counted ten times or more. The J gene is TRBJ2-2, the V gene TRBV7-2; D gene uncertain. Germline-derived CDR1 and CDR2 are SGHTA and FQGNSA. This CDR3 is built from 14 residues. Trimming took off 8 bases at V and 1 base at J, with 11 bases between the two ends. The chain's CDR3 is CASGRQGNTGELFF. CDR3 sequence (DNA): TGTGCCAGCGGTCGTCAAGGGAACACCGGGGAGCTGTTTTTT.

By proportion, this clonotype is medium-sized. This chain joins TRBV30 and TRBJ2-3, with D possibly being TRBD1 (6 bases). This CDR3 has 13 amino acids. Trimming took 5 bases from V and 6 from J, leaving 15 bases between them. CDR1 and CDR2 from the germline V gene are GTSNPN and SVGIG (reference sequence). The DNA of the CDR3 is TGTGCCTGGGGCCCGGTGGGGGCCGATACGCAGTATTTT. This translates into CAWGPVGADTQYF.

This clonotype was detected many times. This sequence joins TRBV5-8 and TRBJ1-2; D remains unclear. The germline V and J ends were trimmed by 7 bases and 2 bases, with 15 bases remaining between them. This CDR3 has 14 residues. Germline V lookup: CDR1 SGHTS, CDR2 YDEGEE. The CDR3 DNA sequence: TGTGCCAGCGAACCCCGGACGGCCAACTATGGCTACACCTTC. This encodes CASEPRTANYGYTF.

By sample share, this clonotype is medium-sized. V is TRBV11-2 and J is TRBJ1-1; D possibly corresponds to TRBD1 (5 bases). The V end lost 5 bases, the J end lost 3 bases, and 13 bases lay between the germline ends. The CDR3 totals 14 residues. Per the germline V gene, CDR1 is SGHAT and CDR2 is FQNNGV. CDR3 nucleotides: TGTGCCAGCAGCCCAGGGCTTGGTTACACTGAAGCTTTCTTT. As protein: CASSPGLGYTEAFF.

This clonotype appeared many times. The CDR3 DNA reads as TGCGCCAGCAGCCCCGAGTTTTCGGGAGTACCAGATACGCAGTATTTT. Protein: CASSPEFSGVPDTQYF. The genes are TRBV4-3 and TRBJ2-3; a possible D gene is TRBD2 (6 bases). The CDR3 contains 16 residues. Per germline, CDR1 LGHNA and CDR2 YSLEER. V lost 4 bases and J lost 4, with 18 bases in between.

This clonotype was counted many times. The chain employs TRBV11-2 and TRBJ2-2; no firm D call. Trimming shortened V by 7 bases and J by 0 bases, and 15 bases separated the two germline ends. Looked up from germline, CDR1 is SGHAT and CDR2 is FQNNGV. CDR3 length: 16 amino acids. Written as DNA, the CDR3 is TGTGCCAGCACCCAACGTTACGGTTCGAACACCGGGGAGCTGTTTTTT. Its translation: CASTQRYGSNTGELFF.